This TCR beta chain was sequenced for a study of blood T cell repertoires in COVID-19. Study details: Sites across the United States, Italy and Spain contributed samples from acute and convalescent COVID-19. The analysed material was cDNA or gDNA that came from T cells, B-cell-depleted T cells, or PBMCs.

Original processing methods: Reference gene primers were amplified, and this amplification served to estimate nucleated cell counts. Some clones are missing from TCRdb's copy, which holds only in-frame ones; the method was immunoSEQ multiplex PCR. The DNA was the basis for D and trimming; V, J and clone size are from that table. The sample holds 200,000 to 250,000 clones, approximately 84% seen once. Germline assignment: CDR1 LGHDT and CDR2 YNNKEL (reference sequence). The length of the CDR3 is 13 residues. The germline V and J ends were trimmed by 1 base and 7 bases, with 8 bases remaining between them.

Sequencing used peripheral blood. The V call is TRBV3-1 (or the pseudogene TRBV3-2), the J call TRBJ1-5; no clear D gene. The TCR originated in a man aged 35-49 years with acute or convalescent COVID-19. The CDR3 sequence: CASSQGTKQPQHF. CDR3 coding DNA: TGTGCCAGCAGCCAAGGAACTAAACAGCCCCAGCATTTT.